These 18 T cell receptor beta chains were all obtained from the same sample, sequenced in a study of T-cell reconstitution after alpha-beta-depleted transplantation in children. Unique molecular identifiers tagged the TCRbeta library. TCRdb called the PCR reads again in MiXCR, with one record for every CDR3 protein. Altogether 400,000 to 500,000 distinct CDR3 sequences are present, 11% being singletons, with the ten largest covering 4.5% to 7%. The sample in question was PBMCs from the stem cell graft donor, obtained from the stem cell graft. The receptors originated from a human donor who donated a stem cell graft to a child with acute myeloid leukemia.

V and J are TRBV4-3 and TRBJ2-3; no firm D call. The CDR3 has 16 amino acids. The V gene lost 4 bases and the J gene lost 2 bases, with 16 bases spanning the gap. From germline, CDR1 is LGHNA and CDR2 YSLEER. The CDR3 region is CASSPDPEIPTDTQYF. The DNA for the CDR3 is TGCGCCAGCAGCCCGGACCCCGAGATTCCCACAGATACGCAGTATTTT.

This clonotype was seen more than once but under ten times. The chain has TRBV6-6 and TRBJ2-7; D could derive from TRBD1 or TRBD2 (5 bases each). Germline V gene sequence: CDR1 MNHNY, CDR2 SVGAGI (reference sequence). The CDR3 is 13 amino acids. V gave up 2 bases and J gave up 5 bases, with 10 bases separating them. The CDR3 spells CASSYERGDEQYV. For the CDR3, the DNA is TGTGCCAGCAGTTACGAGAGGGGAGACGAGCAGTACGTC.

Comment on this clonotype: One end of the junction does not line up with germline, which may come from a read error. This chain joins TRBV3-1 and TRBJ2-1; 14 bases are a match to TRBD2. The CDR3 sequence is 15 residues long. In germline, CDR1 is LGHDT, CDR2 YNNKEL (reference sequence). CDR3 DNA sequence: TGTGCCTGCAGCCCTGGACTAGCGGGAGGCTATGAGCAGTTCTTC. Translating it yields CACSPGLAGGYEQFF.

This clonotype was seen a few times. This chain links TRBV11-2 with TRBJ2-7; tentatively, D is TRBD1 or TRBD2 (6 bases each). V shed 1 base and J shed 5 bases, with 12 bases lying between them. The CDR3 spans 14 residues. The germline gives CDR1 SGHAT, CDR2 FQNNGV. The chain's CDR3 is CASSLGRGVDEQYV. The DNA for the CDR3 is TGTGCCAGCAGCTTAGGAAGGGGGGTGGACGAGCAGTACGTC.

The chain links TRBV6-2 or TRBV6-3 to TRBJ2-2, with TRBD2 as a possible D gene (6 bases). Trimming shortened V by 2 bases and J by 0 bases, and 16 bases separated the two germline ends. The CDR3 has 18 residues. The germline V gene encodes CDR1 MNHEY and CDR2 SVGEGT. The DNA of the CDR3 is TGTGCCAGCAGTTACCTCCCTAGGCGGGGTACGAACACCGGGGAGCTGTTTTTT. It yields the protein CASSYLPRRGTNTGELFF.

This clonotype was counted only a few times. The chain carries TRBV12-3 or TRBV12-4 and TRBJ2-3; unclear D gene. The V end was cut by 3 bases, the J end by 0 bases, with 7 bases between. CDR3 length: 14 amino acids. The CDR3 loop is CASSFTISTDTQYF. The CDR3 coding sequence is TGTGCCAGCAGTTTTACTATAAGCACAGATACGCAGTATTTT.

The chain links TRBV29-1 to TRBJ2-1; D is perhaps TRBD2 (5 bases). In germline, CDR1 is SQVTM, CDR2 ANQGSEA. Trimming stripped 4 bases from V and 5 bases from J, with 21 bases between. The CDR3 length is 16 residues. The CDR3 sequence: CSVVGFPGPRDNEQFF. The DNA for the CDR3 is TGCAGCGTTGTAGGGTTTCCGGGCCCGAGGGACAATGAGCAGTTCTTC.

This clonotype was picked up a small number of times. The chain employs TRBV5-1 and TRBJ2-5; D ambiguous. The CDR3 is 14 amino acids. Trimming left V 0 bases short and J 1 base short, with 7 bases between. The germline gives CDR1 SGHRS, CDR2 YFSETQ. This chain's CDR3 is CASSLAPFQETQYF. The CDR3 bases are TGCGCCAGCAGCTTGGCCCCCTTCCAAGAGACCCAGTACTTC. Full variable domain (outside the CDR3, taken from reference TRBV5-1 and TRBJ2-5): KAGVTQTPRYLIKTRGQQVTLSCSPISGHRSVSWYQQTPGQGLQFLFEYFSETQRNKGNFPGRFSGRQFSNSRSEMNVSTLELGDSALYLCASSLAPFQETQYFGPGTRLLVL.

A word on this clonotype: At one boundary the junction diverges from the germline segment, which might be a read error. J is TRBJ2-1 and V is TRBV10-2; tentative D call: TRBD2 (6 bases). The CDR3 consists of 14 residues. Per the germline V gene, CDR1 is WSHSY and CDR2 is SAAADI. CDR3 coding DNA: TGCGCCAGCAGTTGGAGGGCGGGGCTGGGTGAGCGGTTCTTC. As protein: CASSWRAGLGERFF.

This clonotype was seen a few times. The rearrangement links TRBV16 to TRBJ2-2, with D perhaps TRBD1 (6 bases). Looked up from germline, CDR1 is KGHSY and CDR2 is FQNENV. The CDR3 length is 17 residues. Trimming took 2 bases from V and 1 from J, leaving 14 bases between them. The CDR3 coding sequence is TGTGCCAGCAGCCAAACGAGTTGGGGGCGGAACACCGGGGAGCTGTTTTTT. This gives the protein CASSQTSWGRNTGELFF.

The gene calls are TRBV30 and TRBJ2-7; no clear D gene. The CDR3 has 12 residues. Germline values: CDR1 GTSNPN, CDR2 SVGIG (reference sequence). Trimming stripped 3 bases from V and 4 bases from J, with 10 bases between. The CDR3 nucleotides read TGTGCCTGGAGGGTCGGTTTATACGAGCAGTACTTC. Encoded protein: CAWRVGLYEQYF.

In its sample, this clonotype was seen a few times. The chain joins TRBV7-2 to TRBJ2-5; D possibly corresponds to TRBD1 (5 bases). V shed 6 bases and J shed 7 bases, with 9 bases lying between them. The CDR3 is 11 amino acids. Germline lookup yields CDR1 SGHTA and CDR2 FQGNSA. CDR3 loop: CASRVQVTQYF. In DNA form, the CDR3 reads TGTGCCAGCAGAGTACAGGTGACCCAGTACTTC.

The CDR3 DNA is TGCGCCAGCAGCCCCGCGGGAGGCTCCTACGAGCAGTACTTC. Protein product: CASSPAGGSYEQYF. V gene TRBV5-1 combines with J gene TRBJ2-7, with 8 bases aligning to TRBD2. Germline lookup yields CDR1 SGHRS and CDR2 YFSETQ. The V and J ends lost 4 bases and 0 bases, in that order; junction bases with no gene match: 3. The CDR3 extends over 14 amino acids.

In its sample, this clonotype was seen many times. The chain uses TRBV5-1 and TRBJ2-7; possible D gene TRBD2, 5 bases. Trimming shortened V by 0 bases and J by 0 bases, and 10 bases separated the two germline ends. The CDR3 is 15 residues long. Germline lookup yields CDR1 SGHRS and CDR2 YFSETQ. CDR3 sequence reads: CASSLGGGSSYEQYF. CDR3 bases: TGCGCCAGCAGCTTGGGAGGAGGAAGCTCCTACGAGCAGTACTTC.

The chain employs TRBV27 and TRBJ2-7, with a tentative D call TRBD1 (5 bases). The CDR3 is made up of 16 amino acids. Trimming left V 6 bases short and J 4 bases short, with 22 bases between. The V gene's germline CDR1 is MNHEY and CDR2 SMNVEV (reference sequence). CDR3 sequence (DNA): TGTGCCAGCAGCTCTTATTCGGGCAGGGCGTCGTACGAGCAGTACTTC. Its translation: CASSSYSGRASYEQYF.

This clonotype was detected only a few times. The chain carries TRBV4-1 and TRBJ2-7; no firm D call. Germline lookup yields CDR1 MGHRA and CDR2 YSYEKL. Trimming removed 2 bases from V and 0 bases from J, with 8 bases in between. The CDR3 covers 14 residues. The DNA of the CDR3 is TGCGCCAGCAGCCAACCCACCAGCTCCTACGAGCAGTACTTC. It specifies CASSQPTSSYEQYF.

Note on this clonotype: One end of the junction varies from germline; a read error may be responsible. The rearrangement joins TRBV25-1 to TRBJ2-6; 8 nucleotides match TRBD2. CDR1 is MGHDK, CDR2 SYGVNS, per germline. The CDR3 has 17 residues. The CDR3 coding sequence is TGTGCCAGCAGTGAATACAGGGCTGGAGCGGGGGCCAACATCCTGACTTTC. Protein sequence: CASSEYRAGAGANILTF.

The chain is built from TRBV20-1 and TRBJ2-7; TRBD2 is a possible D gene (7 bases). Trimming removed 3 bases from V and 4 bases from J, with 22 bases in between. The CDR3 consists of 16 residues. CDR1 is DFQATT, CDR2 SNEGSKA, per germline (reference sequence). The CDR3 nucleotides read TGCAGTGCTAGCCTTGCGAGGGGGGGGCGTAGATACGAGCAGTACTTC. Its protein product is CSASLARGGRRYEQYF.